Below are 18 T cell receptor beta chains sequenced from a single sample in a study of T-cell memory formation after mild COVID-19. TCRdb fed the 5' RACE reads into MiXCR, producing one record per CDR3 protein. Of roughly 240,000 distinct CDR3 sequences detected, roughly 17% appear once; the ten largest clones hold 22%. Material for sequencing was PBMCs or a T cell subset sorted from them (not recorded which). These receptors all stem from a man aged 18-30 years who had mild COVID-19 (a few samples of this study predate the infection). Cell type and time point are not known.

The gene calls are TRBV7-3 and TRBJ2-5; tentatively, D is TRBD1 (6 bases). From germline, CDR1 is SGHTA and CDR2 FQGTGA. The CDR3 is 14 residues long. The germline V and J ends were trimmed by 5 bases and 4 bases, with 14 bases remaining between them. The CDR3 loop is CASSPTGRLETQYF. The CDR3 nucleotides are TGTGCCAGCAGCCCGACAGGTCGGTTAGAGACCCAGTACTTC.

This clonotype was detected a few times. This chain joins TRBV24-1 and TRBJ2-3; perhaps TRBD2 as D (7 bases). Germline loops: CDR1 KGHDR, CDR2 SFDVKD. This CDR3 has 17 amino acids. V lost 0 bases, J lost 5 bases, and 17 bases lay in between. CDR3 sequence (DNA): TGTGCCACCAGTGATTTGCATAAGGGGGGGCAAAGAGATACGCAGTATTTT. This translates into CATSDLHKGGQRDTQYF.

The chain has TRBV6-5 and TRBJ2-2; tentatively, D is TRBD2 (7 bases). Germline V gives CDR1 MNHEY, CDR2 SVGAGI. V lost 5 bases and J 6 bases, leaving 16 bases between the germline ends. This CDR3 comprises 15 residues. CDR3 in amino acids: CASSRKGGAAGELFF. In DNA, the CDR3 is TGTGCCAGCAGTCGTAAGGGGGGGGCGGCCGGGGAGCTGTTTTTT.

At least ten counts were recorded for this clonotype. The chain combines TRBV5-1 with TRBJ2-3; D unclear. CDR3 length: 11 residues. Between the trimmed V and J ends, which lost 5 bases and 6 bases, there was a span of 7 bases. CDR1 and CDR2 (germline): SGHRS, YFSETQ. CDR3 sequence: CASRLEDTQYF. The CDR3 DNA is TGCGCCAGCAGATTAGAGGATACGCAGTATTTT.

This clonotype appeared a few times. V usage is TRBV7-2 and J usage is TRBJ1-1, with D possibly being TRBD1 (6 bases). This CDR3 contains 14 residues. Per germline, CDR1 SGHTA and CDR2 FQGNSA. V lost 1 base to trimming and J lost 7 bases, with 13 bases between them. CDR3 sequence: CASSLDRGRGEAFF. In DNA, the CDR3 is TGTGCCAGCAGCTTAGATCGGGGGCGAGGTGAAGCTTTCTTT.

The chain is built from TRBV6-6 and TRBJ2-3, with D unclear. V lost 6 bases and J lost 0, with 10 bases in between. Germline V gene data show CDR1 as MNHNY and CDR2 as SVGAGI (reference sequence). The CDR3 contains 14 residues. The CDR3 nucleotides are TGTGCCAGCAGCCAGACTCTTAGCACAGATACGCAGTATTTT. Translated, it gives CASSQTLSTDTQYF.

The sample holds a few counts of this clonotype. This chain joins TRBV14 and TRBJ1-4; no clear D gene. Looked up from germline, CDR1 is SGHDN and CDR2 is FVKESK. Trimming stripped 2 bases from V and 6 bases from J, with 10 bases between. The CDR3 totals 14 residues. The CDR3 spells CASSQNQAYEKLFF. Here the CDR3 DNA reads TGTGCCAGCAGCCAAAACCAGGCGTATGAAAAACTGTTTTTT.

The chain recombines TRBV10-2 with TRBJ2-1, with 8 bases identical to TRBD2. The ends lost 8 bases at V and 6 bases at J; junction bases unmatched: 12. This CDR3 has 15 amino acids. From germline, CDR1 is WSHSY and CDR2 SAAADI. CDR3 in amino acids: CASALAGGFGNEQFF. The CDR3 DNA is TGCGCCAGCGCCTTGGCGGGGGGTTTTGGCAATGAGCAGTTCTTC.

This clonotype has just a few counts. The V and J genes are TRBV7-2 and TRBJ2-1, with D possibly being TRBD1 (5 bases). This CDR3 is 19 amino acids long. Trimming removed 5 bases at V and 6 bases at J, with 29 bases between. Germline CDR1 SGHTA, CDR2 FQGNSA. This CDR3 is CASSGSIRGRRPWSNEQFF. In nucleotides, the CDR3 is TGTGCCAGCAGCGGTTCCATAAGGGGCCGTCGGCCTTGGAGCAATGAGCAGTTCTTC. Together with reference TRBV7-2 and TRBJ2-1, the CDR3 gives the full variable domain: GAGVSQSPSNKVTEKGKDVELRCDPISGHTALYWYRQSLGQGLEFLIYFQGNSAPDKSGLPSDRFSAERTGGSVSTLTIQRTQQEDSAVYLCASSGSIRGRRPWSNEQFFGPGTRLTVL.

This clonotype was found a few times. The chain is built from TRBV11-2 and TRBJ2-3; a possible D gene is TRBD2 (6 bases). The V end was cut by 4 bases, the J end by 2 bases, with 10 bases between. The CDR3 sequence is 14 residues long. Germline CDR1 reads SGHAT; CDR2 reads FQNNGV. In DNA, the CDR3 is TGTGCCAGCAGCTCCCTAGCGTCCACAGATACGCAGTATTTT. As protein: CASSSLASTDTQYF.

A remark on this clonotype: This may be a read error, as it is one base from a much larger clone. The rearrangement uses TRBV27 and TRBJ1-1; no definite D call. Per germline, CDR1 MNHEY and CDR2 SMNVEV (reference sequence). V was pared by 5 bases and J by 0 bases, with 4 bases between. The CDR3 spans 12 residues. The chain's CDR3 is CASSHLNTEAFF. DNA for the CDR3: TGTGCCAGCAGTCACCTGAACACTGAAGCTTTCTTT.

The table lists this clonotype with a few counts. The genes are TRBV5-1 and TRBJ2-4; perhaps TRBD1 as D (5 bases). The CDR3 totals 15 residues. Per the germline V gene, CDR1 is SGHRS and CDR2 is YFSETQ. Deletions cut 0 bases from V and 3 bases from J, with 10 bases between. The CDR3 reads CASSLDQGVKNIQYF. The CDR3 DNA follows: TGCGCCAGCAGCTTGGATCAGGGTGTCAAAAACATTCAGTACTTC.

In its sample, this clonotype is medium-sized. This CDR3 reads CASSQTGTSGGETQYF. CDR3 nucleotide sequence: TGTGCCAGCAGCCAAACCGGGACTAGCGGGGGGGAGACCCAGTACTTC. This chain connects TRBV4-2 to TRBJ2-5, with 15 bases fitting TRBD2. The CDR3 runs 16 residues. Germline assignment: CDR1 LGHNA and CDR2 YNFKEQ. J lost 5 bases, V lost 2 bases, and 3 bases had no gene match.

Many counts were recorded for this clonotype. The chain uses TRBV2 and TRBJ1-1; D might be TRBD1 (6 bases). Trimming stripped 1 base from V and 3 bases from J, with 15 bases between. Germline CDR1 and CDR2: SNHLY and FYNNEI. This CDR3 has 16 residues. The CDR3 spells CASSEGQGPLDTEAFF. In nucleotides, the CDR3 is TGTGCCAGCAGTGAAGGGCAGGGGCCCTTGGACACTGAAGCTTTCTTT.

The DNA for the CDR3 is TGTGCCAGCAGCCACAGGGAATCCACTGAAGCTTTCTTT. Its translation is CASSHRESTEAFF. V and J are TRBV7-9 and TRBJ1-1; tentatively, D is TRBD1 (6 bases). The CDR3 totals 13 residues. The V end was cut by 5 bases, the J end by 4 bases, with 11 bases between. Germline V lookup: CDR1 SEHNR, CDR2 FQNEAQ (reference sequence).

This clonotype was counted ten times or more. This sequence joins TRBV7-8 and TRBJ1-5; D is unclear. Per germline, CDR1 SGHVS and CDR2 FQNEAQ. Trimming pared 3 bases from V and 0 bases from J, leaving 6 bases between. The CDR3 spans 14 residues. The CDR3 is CASSLVYSNQPQHF. The CDR3 DNA reads TGTGCCAGCAGCTTGGTTTATAGCAATCAGCCCCAGCATTTT. The entire variable domain, with the rest obtained from reference TRBV7-8 and TRBJ1-5, is as follows: GAGVSQSPRYKVAKRGQDVALRCDPISGHVSLFWYQQALGQGPEFLTYFQNEAQLDKSGLPSDRFFAERPEGSVSTLKIQRTQQEDSAVYLCASSLVYSNQPQHFGDGTRLSIL.

V usage is TRBV29-1 and J usage is TRBJ2-3; the D gene is possibly TRBD2 (6 bases). Germline lookup yields CDR1 SQVTM and CDR2 ANQGSEA. This CDR3 spans 13 amino acids. The V gene lost 8 bases and the J gene lost 3 bases, with 15 bases spanning the gap. Here the CDR3 reads CSSGGGGTDTQYF. The CDR3 region has the DNA TGCAGCTCCGGGGGAGGAGGGACAGATACGCAGTATTTT.

V gene TRBV4-3 combines with J gene TRBJ2-4; D could derive from TRBD1 or TRBD2 (6 bases each). Trimming shortened V by 3 bases and J by 6 bases, and 18 bases separated the two germline ends. The CDR3 has 16 residues. From germline, CDR1 is LGHNA and CDR2 YSLEER. The CDR3 DNA sequence: TGCGCCAGCAGCCACCAACAGGGAGGCGGACGAAACATTCAGTACTTC. Translated, it gives CASSHQQGGGRNIQYF.